This T cell receptor (beta chain) stems from a study of neurological immune-mediated disorders. This clonotype was picked up many times. Using its own MiXCR run on the 5' RACE reads, TCRdb lists one record per CDR3 protein. The sample lists about 59,000 distinct CDR3 sequences, less than 4% occurring once. The origin of this receptor is a woman aged 45-59 years with multiple sclerosis. The material sequenced was PBMCs.

The CDR3 loop is CAIRLAGGTDTQYF. The CDR3, as DNA: TGTGCCATCAGGCTAGCGGGAGGGACAGATACGCAGTATTTT. The V gene is TRBV10-3, the J gene TRBJ2-3, with TRBD2 identical over 12 bases. Germline CDR1 reads ENHRY; CDR2 reads SYGVKD. This CDR3 is built from 14 residues. After removal of 6 bases from V and 3 bases from J, the junction contained 1 base not matched to a gene.